This T cell receptor beta chain was found in a study of breast tumors, draining lymph nodes, adjacent tissues. This CDR3 has 12 residues. Germline values: CDR1 SGHTA, CDR2 FQGTGA. J lost 14 bases, V lost 3 bases, and 7 bases had no gene match. General observations from the study: Tumor repertoires ranked between lymph nodes and nontumor tissue in diversity, with V and J gene preferences. The data were judged consistent with most tumor T cells coming from lymph node and expanding in tumor. That most tumor T cells come from lymph nodes remained unproven. Luminal-like breast cancer showed significantly higher tumor–nontumor repertoire similarity than basal-like.

Axillary draining lymph nodes of breast cancer patients supplied the node samples. On this clonotype itself: Its antigen is undetermined.

TCRdb re-derived calls from the multiplex PCR reads in MiXCR, one entry per CDR3 protein. The sample records roughly 100,000 distinct CDR3 sequences, more than 25% being singletons. The specimen was axillary lymph node tissue. The sequence came from a female donor with breast cancer. Some clones in this sample may be carry-over from other donors' samples. This sequence joins TRBV7-3 and TRBJ1-5, with 7 bases aligning to TRBD1. As DNA, the CDR3 is TGTGCCAGCAGCTTGGGACAGACATACGAGCATTTT. This gives the protein CASSLGQTYEHF.